The entry below gives a single TCR beta chain sequence along with its context. TCRdb's copy holds only in-frame clones and misses some; the assay was immunoSEQ multiplex PCR. The repertoire has around 58,000 clones, approximately 85% of them found once; the top ten carry 15% to 20%. V lost 2 bases and J 1 base, leaving 5 bases between the germline ends. The germline V gene has CDR1 KGHSY and CDR2 FQNENV. The CDR3 is made up of 13 amino acids. The record originates from a study of blood T cell repertoires in COVID-19. Study information: Material from acute and convalescent COVID-19 was sourced from the United States, Italy and Spain. The analysed material was cDNA or gDNA that came from T cells, B-cell-depleted T cells, or PBMCs.

Sequenced sample: peripheral blood. The chain recombines TRBV16 with TRBJ1-2; D gene unclear. This sequence originates from a human donor in a cohort sampled during active COVID-19. The CDR3 DNA reads TGTGCCAGCAGCCAAACAGTTAACTATGGCTACACCTTC. This codes for CASSQTVNYGYTF.